A selection of T cell receptor beta chains follows, all from one sample in a study of CD8 T cells in Susac syndrome. TCRdb independently ran MiXCR on the immunoSEQ multiplex PCR reads; one entry per CDR3 protein. The table includes some 90,000 distinct CDR3 sequences, around 93% detected once. Sequenced input: CD8+ T cells from PBMCs. The receptors shown here come from a human donor in good health. The conserved cysteine and the conserved F or W are not part of the CDR3 here. The D gene is left open where the match is weak. Part of the rows lack a size; the others show once, few, many or a class for expanded clones.

D,J,size,V,CDR3
.,TRBJ2-1,.,TRBV7-3,ASSLKFNEQF
.,TRBJ1-3,.,TRBV4-1,ASSVQGTGNTIY
TRBD1,TRBJ1-4,.,TRBV29-1,SVLPGQESNEKLF
TRBD1,TRBJ2-3,.,TRBV29-1,SVERWTGGTDTQY
.,TRBJ1-4,once,TRBV25-1,ASSRATYEKLF
TRBD1,TRBJ2-2,.,TRBV29-1,SVSTGRDTGELF
.,TRBJ2-5,.,TRBV13,ASSSPSSAEQETQY
.,TRBJ2-7,.,TRBV12-3/TRBV12-4,ASSLHRVPYEQY
.,TRBJ2-7,.,TRBV7-8,ASSLEDSSALEQY
.,TRBJ1-2,few,TRBV12-3/TRBV12-4,ASSFGYGYT
.,TRBJ2-1,once,TRBV2,ASSPRGGGHNEQF
.,TRBJ1-1,few,TRBV7-9,ASSSGETEAF
.,TRBJ2-1,.,TRBV12-3/TRBV12-4,ASSFNEQF
.,TRBJ2-1,.,TRBV28,ASSGMSSYNEQF
.,TRBJ2-2,.,TRBV5-1,ASSSSQNTGELF
.,TRBJ1-1,.,TRBV7-9,ASSLRQDAEAF
.,TRBJ2-7,.,TRBV5-8,ASSQLQETYEQY